Below, 19 T cell receptor beta chains from the same sample are listed, as sequenced in a study of early T cells in non-severe SARS-CoV-2 infection. TCRdb independently ran MiXCR on the 5' RACE reads; one entry per CDR3 protein. Here the sample spans approximately 44,000 distinct CDR3 sequences, more than 10% being singletons. The sample comprised whole blood. The receptors stem from an adult who was a healthcare worker with PCR-confirmed SARS-CoV-2 infection or an uninfected control (not recorded which).

This clonotype was seen a handful of times. The rearrangement joins TRBV6-2 or TRBV6-3 to TRBJ1-5; tentative D call: TRBD1 (6 bases). The CDR3 runs to 18 residues. Germline CDR1 and CDR2: MNHEY and SVGEGT. Trimming stripped 10 bases from V and 0 bases from J, with 25 bases between. CDR3 in DNA: TGTGCCACCAAAAATGACAGGCCCACCATCCTTAGCAATCAGCCCCAGCATTTT. Translation: CATKNDRPTILSNQPQHF.

The chain uses TRBV6-2 or TRBV6-3 and TRBJ1-2; no clear D gene. Germline CDR1 reads MNHEY; CDR2 reads SVGEGT. CDR3 length equals 11 residues. V was clipped by 5 bases and J by 4 bases, with 5 bases between them. The CDR3 spells CASSEGYGYTF. CDR3 nucleotides: TGTGCCAGCAGTGAAGGCTATGGCTACACCTTC.

This clonotype was seen only a few times. J is TRBJ2-7 and V is TRBV4-3; 7 nucleotides agree with TRBD2. CDR3 size: 16 residues. Germline V gene lookup returns CDR1 LGHNA and CDR2 YSLEER. Trimming took 2 bases from V and 7 from J; bases not matched to a gene: 14. The CDR3 sequence: CASSQTSTSPGREQYF. CDR3 DNA: TGCGCCAGCAGCCAAACTTCGACTAGCCCGGGCCGGGAGCAGTACTTC.

At least ten counts were recorded for this clonotype. The V and J genes are TRBV6-5 and TRBJ1-1; D unclear. Germline CDR1 MNHEY, CDR2 SVGAGI. Trimming took off 10 bases at V and 1 base at J, with 13 bases between the two ends. This CDR3 contains 13 residues. The CDR3 coding sequence is TGTGCCATTGGGCGGGCTACGAACACTGAAGCTTTCTTT. Translated, it gives CAIGRATNTEAFF.

This clonotype was found many times. The junction departs from germline at one end; a sequencing error may be responsible. The rearrangement uses TRBV20-1 and TRBJ2-1; 11 bases fit TRBD2. This CDR3 is built from 15 residues. In germline, CDR1 is DFQATT, CDR2 SNEGSKA (reference sequence). The DNA for the CDR3 is TGCAGTGCTGGAGAGAGTACTAGCGGGGGTTATGAGCAGTTCTTC. This sequence encodes CSAGESTSGGYEQFF.

The table lists this clonotype with many counts. This chain links TRBV28 with TRBJ1-2; weak D call: TRBD1 (6 bases). This CDR3 is built from 14 residues. Trimming took off 3 bases at V and 6 bases at J, with 14 bases between the two ends. Germline CDR1 and CDR2: MDHEN and SYDVKM. CDR3 DNA: TGTGCCAGCAGTTTCGTCAGGGGCTTCGATGGCTACACCTTC. It specifies CASSFVRGFDGYTF.

The table lists this clonotype with many counts. The chain joins TRBV7-2 to TRBJ1-1, with D tentatively TRBD1 (5 bases). The CDR3 is made up of 14 amino acids. Trimming removed 3 bases from V and 1 base from J, with 9 bases in between. The germline V gene has CDR1 SGHTA and CDR2 FQGNSA. CDR3 coding DNA: TGTGCCAGCAGCTTGGGTCAGGGGAACACTGAAGCTTTCTTT. As protein: CASSLGQGNTEAFF.

This chain joins TRBV29-1 and TRBJ2-1; no definite D call. Germline CDR1 SQVTM, CDR2 ANQGSEA. The CDR3 sequence is 12 residues long. With 6 bases removed from V and 4 bases from J, the gap between germline ends came to 10 bases. The CDR3 spells CSVQLEYNEQFF. The CDR3 bases are TGCAGCGTCCAGTTGGAGTACAATGAGCAGTTCTTC.

This clonotype was detected a few times. V and J are TRBV7-9 and TRBJ2-1; the match to TRBD1 covers 7 bases. CDR1 and CDR2 (germline): SEHNR, FQNEAQ (reference sequence). CDR3 size: 16 residues. V shed 3 bases, J shed 3 bases, and the junction held 8 bases outside the gene matches. This chain's CDR3 is CASSLATGAYYNEQFF. The CDR3 DNA is TGTGCCAGCAGCTTGGCAACAGGGGCTTACTACAATGAGCAGTTCTTC. The full variable domain, in which reference TRBV7-9 and TRBJ2-1 provide the parts outside the CDR3, is DTGVSQNPRHKITKRGQNVTFRCDPISEHNRLYWYRQTLGQGPEFLTYFQNEAQLEKSRLLSDRFSAERPKGSFSTLEIQRTEQGDSAMYLCASSLATGAYYNEQFFGPGTRLTVL.

The chain uses TRBV6-1 and TRBJ2-1; D is unresolved. This CDR3 is 15 amino acids long. CDR1 is MNHNS, CDR2 SASEGT, per germline. Trimming took off 3 bases at V and 4 bases at J, with 13 bases between the two ends. CDR3: CASSDTPGSYNEQFF. DNA of the CDR3: TGTGCCAGCAGTGATACCCCCGGTTCTTACAATGAGCAGTTCTTC.

This clonotype has at least ten counts. This chain uses TRBV20-1 with TRBJ2-1; D is unresolved. Per the germline V gene, CDR1 is DFQATT and CDR2 is SNEGSKA (reference sequence). V was shortened by 6 bases and J by 3 bases, with 15 bases between the two germline ends. This CDR3 region has 14 residues. The CDR3 sequence: CSAPVLSGYNEQFF. The CDR3, as DNA: TGCAGTGCCCCGGTTTTAAGTGGCTACAATGAGCAGTTCTTC.

This clonotype appeared a few times. The chain uses TRBV4-3 and TRBJ1-6; D possibly corresponds to TRBD1 (5 bases). The germline V gene encodes CDR1 LGHNA and CDR2 YSLEER. Trimming shortened V by 1 base and J by 13 bases, and 17 bases separated the two germline ends. The CDR3 has 15 residues. CDR3 bases: TGCGCCAGCAGCCAAGGAGTCGGGGCTTGGTGGCCCCTCCACTTT. This translates into CASSQGVGAWWPLHF.

In this sample, this clonotype turned up many times. The rearrangement links TRBV20-1 to TRBJ1-6, with D maybe TRBD1 (6 bases). Trimming removed 5 bases from V and 7 bases from J, with 12 bases in between. This CDR3 contains 13 residues. Per the germline V gene, CDR1 is DFQATT and CDR2 is SNEGSKA (reference sequence). The CDR3 DNA follows: TGCAGTGCTCAAGGGACACTGAATTCACCCCTCCACTTT. This gives the protein CSAQGTLNSPLHF.

The CDR3 is CSAVPDRASYEQYF. In nucleotides, the CDR3 is TGCAGTGCTGTCCCGGACAGGGCATCTTACGAGCAGTACTTC. This chain connects TRBV20-1 to TRBJ2-7; 8 positions agree with TRBD1. The V gene end was trimmed by 5 bases and the J gene end by 4 bases; junction bases not matched to a gene: 10. The CDR3 has 14 residues. The V gene's germline CDR1 is DFQATT and CDR2 SNEGSKA (reference sequence).

This clonotype was detected many times. J is TRBJ1-5 and V is TRBV28; weak D call: TRBD1 (5 bases). V was cut by 5 bases and J by 7 bases, with 12 bases left in between. CDR1 is MDHEN and CDR2 is SYDVKM in the germline V gene. The CDR3 is 13 residues long. The CDR3 loop reads CASSTPQGQPQHF. The CDR3 DNA follows: TGTGCCAGCAGTACCCCCCAGGGCCAGCCCCAGCATTTT.

By sample share, this clonotype is medium-sized. The chain couples TRBV7-9 to TRBJ2-1; tentatively, D is TRBD1 (6 bases). V lost 6 bases to trimming and J lost 0 bases, with 15 bases between them. The length of the CDR3 is 16 residues. Germline-derived CDR1 and CDR2 are SEHNR and FQNEAQ (reference sequence). The CDR3 DNA reads as TGTGCCAGCAGGGGAAACAGGGCAGGCTCCTACAATGAGCAGTTCTTC. It codes for CASRGNRAGSYNEQFF.

The rearrangement uses TRBV4-3 and TRBJ2-5, with D possibly matching TRBD2 (6 bases). In germline, CDR1 is LGHNA, CDR2 YSLEER. The CDR3 contains 13 residues. V shed 4 bases and J shed 2 bases, with 8 bases lying between them. This chain's CDR3 is CASSPGRQETQYF. CDR3 DNA sequence: TGCGCCAGCAGCCCCGGGAGACAAGAGACCCAGTACTTC.

This clonotype was detected many times. The V gene is TRBV4-1, the J gene TRBJ1-5, with TRBD1 matching 8 bases. The V segment lost 1 base and the J segment 7 bases; nucleotides outside the gene matches: 6. Germline CDR1 MGHRA, CDR2 YSYEKL. This CDR3 region has 15 residues. CDR3 nucleotide sequence: TGCGCCAGCAGCCAAGTATGGAACAGGGGGCAGCCCCAGCATTTT. Protein sequence: CASSQVWNRGQPQHF.

Only a few counts were recorded for this clonotype. This rearrangement joins TRBV7-2 to TRBJ2-4; the D is unclear. V lost 8 bases, J lost 6 bases, and 17 bases lay in between. The CDR3 loop spans 14 amino acids. CDR1 is SGHTA and CDR2 is FQGNSA in the germline V gene. In DNA form, the CDR3 reads TGTGCCAGCTCACCGGCGTCCCAGAGAAACATTCAGTACTTC. It codes for CASSPASQRNIQYF. Full variable domain (rest looked up from reference TRBV7-2 and TRBJ2-4): GAGVSQSPSNKVTEKGKDVELRCDPISGHTALYWYRQSLGQGLEFLIYFQGNSAPDKSGLPSDRFSAERTGGSVSTLTIQRTQQEDSAVYLCASSPASQRNIQYFGAGTRLSVL.